This T cell receptor (beta chain) was captured in a study of blood T cell repertoires in COVID-19. The germline CDR1 and CDR2 sequences are SNHLY and FYNNEI. V gave up 5 bases and J gave up 4 bases, with 3 bases separating them. The CDR3 extends over 12 amino acids. This table comes from immunoSEQ multiplex PCR, and its TCRdb copy is limited to in-frame clones, with some not included. The table lists 200,000 to 300,000 clones, about 86% of them singletons. The sequenced material came from peripheral blood. The chain uses TRBV2 and TRBJ2-6; D is unresolved. The TCR comes from a man aged 25 to 45 with active or convalescent COVID-19. CDR3 residues: CASSPGANVLTF. CDR3 bases: TGTGCCAGCAGTCCGGGGGCCAACGTCCTGACTTTC.